This T cell receptor (beta chain) is from a study of blood T cell repertoires in COVID-19. Study context: COVID-19 samples, acute and convalescent, were from the United States, Italy and Spain. In each case, the material was cDNA or gDNA derived from T cells, B-cell-depleted T cells, or PBMCs.

Authors' data handling: Amplified reference gene primers provided the basis for estimating nucleated cell counts. Sequenced by immunoSEQ multiplex PCR; TCRdb stores in-frame clones only, minus some. The DNA was the basis for D and trimming; V, J and clone size are from that table. The sample shows under 130,000 clones, around 89% of them seen only once. This clone came up once. Germline CDR1 SGHNT, CDR2 YYREEE (reference sequence). Unmatched junction bases numbered 10, after V lost 4 bases and J lost 4 bases. The CDR3 runs 15 residues. Sequenced sample: peripheral blood. The TCR was taken from a woman between 55 and 75 years old with acute or convalescent COVID-19. V gene TRBV5-4 combines with J gene TRBJ2-5; 7 bases match TRBD2. The CDR3 bases are TGTGCCAGCAGCGGTGCGGGAGCATTAAGAGAGACCCAGTACTTC. Protein: CASSGAGALRETQYF. Variable domain in full (rest from reference TRBV5-4 and TRBJ2-5): ETGVTQSPTHLIKTRGQQVTLRCSSQSGHNTVSWYQQALGQGPQFIFQYYREEENGRGNFPPRFSGLQFPNYSSELNVNALELDDSALYLCASSGAGALRETQYFGPGTRLLVL.